The present entry profiles one TCR beta chain with its context. Its antigen is not identified. The PCR ran on 60 Vbeta and 13 Jbeta primers. Sequencing was performed with immunoSEQ multiplex PCR; in TCRdb, only in-frame clones are kept and a portion is missing. The sample contains 150,000 to 200,000 clones, more than 70% of which appear only once. These data come from a study of cytomegalovirus exposure and HLA in healthy donors. The germline V gene encodes CDR1 SGHDN and CDR2 FVKESK. V was shortened by 1 base and J by 5 bases, with 10 bases between the two germline ends. This CDR3 region has 14 residues. Study findings and constraints: The listing of fewer than 200 TCR beta chains classed them as cytomegalovirus-associated.

This chain uses TRBV14 with TRBJ2-3; maybe TRBD2 (6 bases). The sequencing input was PBMCs. This TCR was recovered from a man aged 18-30 years in good health and CMV-seropositive. The CDR3 is CASSQVGGGDTQYF. The CDR3 DNA follows: TGTGCCAGCAGCCAAGTCGGGGGTGGAGATACGCAGTATTTT. The entire variable domain, with the rest obtained from reference TRBV14 and TRBJ2-3, is as follows: EAGVTQFPSHSVIEKGQTVTLRCDPISGHDNLYWYRRVMGKEIKFLLHFVKESKQDESGMPNNRFLAERTGGTYSTLKVQPAELEDSGVYFCASSQVGGGDTQYFGPGTRLTVL.